These T cell receptor beta chains were read from a single sample in a study of human T cells and chemical hapten exposure. TCRdb called the RACE reads again in MiXCR, with one record for every CDR3 protein. This table has about 120,000 distinct CDR3 sequences, less than 15% appearing once. Sequenced here: whole blood, sampled in connection with sensitization to the hapten diphenylcyclopropenone (DPC). The receptors derive from a woman in her late teens or twenties with alopecia areata. Some clones in this sample may be carry-over from other donors' samples. Each CDR3 is given with its conserved first and last residue. Fields, in order: D gene, J gene, V gene, CDR3 protein. A D gene is named only where the DNA matches it firmly.

>-|TRBJ2-3|TRBV7-9
CASSLFHF
>TRBD1|TRBJ1-1|TRBV4-3
CASSQVATGGTEAFF
>TRBD1|TRBJ2-1|TRBV20-1
CSAAGTAYNEQFF
>-|TRBJ2-1|TRBV7-9
CATKGGYNEQFF
>-|TRBJ1-2|TRBV27
CASGGTPNRYGYTF
>TRBD1|TRBJ2-7|TRBV7-8
CASSLATGTGTYEQYF
>-|TRBJ1-6|TRBV7-2
CASSPASSYNSPLHF
>TRBD2|TRBJ2-5|TRBV5-1
CASSLGVAGEETQYF
>-|TRBJ2-7|TRBV9
CASSPRGASTYEQYF
>-|TRBJ2-5|TRBV6-5
CASSPTWGQETQYF
>TRBD2|TRBJ2-3|TRBV7-2
CASSLNLLAGGKDTQYF
>-|TRBJ2-2|TRBV29-1
CSVEEGRGPGELFF
>TRBD1|TRBJ1-1|TRBV12-5
CASGLSTGNEAFF
>TRBD2|TRBJ2-2|TRBV3-1
CASSRPLAGVDTGELFF
>-|TRBJ1-4|TRBV6-6
CASSYFRGTNEKLFF
>-|TRBJ2-6|TRBV7-3
CASSLTIPPFSGANVLTF
>TRBD1|TRBJ1-2|TRBV7-3
CASSFAGQGADGYTF